A selection of T cell receptor beta chains follows, all from one sample in a study of T cell changes during pregnancy in multiple sclerosis. Assay used: immunoSEQ multiplex PCR; TCRdb lists only in-frame clones, some missing. The sample consists of about 35,000 clones, approximately 90% of them appearing once. The sequences come from CD8+ T cells from peripheral blood mononuclear cells, collected in the third trimester of pregnancy. The receptors were gathered from a female donor with multiple sclerosis, enrolled in a pregnancy study. The CDR3 runs from the conserved cysteine through the conserved F or W. D genes are given only for firm matches. Part of the rows lack a size; the others show once, few, many or a class for expanded clones.

d_call clone_size j_call v_call cdr3_aa cdr3_nt
- - TRBJ1-2 TRBV6-1 CASSETSGGAGYGYTF TGTGCCAGCAGTGAGACGTCGGGGGGAGCTGGCTATGGCTACACCTTC
- - TRBJ2-2 TRBV10-2 CASGATQENTGELFF TGCGCCAGCGGGGCCACACAGGAGAACACCGGGGAGCTGTTTTTT
- - TRBJ1-3 TRBV9 CASSRSSGNTIYF TGTGCCAGCAGCCGTAGCTCTGGAAACACCATATATTTT
TRBD1 - TRBJ2-7 TRBV7-3 CASSAWDRGITYEQYF TGTGCCAGCAGCGCATGGGACAGGGGGATCACGTACGAGCAGTACTTC
- - TRBJ2-1 TRBV7-3 CASSLGLRGNEQFF TGTGCCAGCAGCTTAGGTTTAAGGGGGAATGAGCAGTTCTTC
- - TRBJ2-3 TRBV7-9 CASSSTGSTDTQYF TGTGCCAGCAGTTCTACCGGGAGCACAGATACGCAGTATTTT
- - TRBJ1-2 TRBV27 CASSLQGPPDLDGYTF TGTGCCAGCAGTTTGCAGGGCCCACCTGATCTAGATGGCTACACCTTC
TRBD2 - TRBJ2-2 TRBV27 CASSSGGRTGELFF TGTGCCTCCTCTAGCGGGGGCAGGACCGGGGAGCTGTTTTTT
- - TRBJ1-1 TRBV5-1 CASSLERGYTEAFF TGCGCCAGCAGCTTGGAAAGGGGGTACACTGAAGCTTTCTTT
- - TRBJ1-2 TRBV4-1 CASSQAGTNYGYTF TGCGCCAGCAGCCAAGCCGGGACAAATTATGGCTACACCTTC
- - TRBJ2-1 TRBV9 CASSVVSSENEQFF TGTGCCAGCAGCGTAGTTTCCTCTGAGAATGAGCAGTTCTTC
- - TRBJ2-2 TRBV6-6 CASSYSPALGTGELFF TGTGCCAGCAGTTACTCGCCAGCGTTGGGCACCGGGGAGCTGTTTTTT
TRBD2 medium-sized TRBJ2-7 TRBV7-9 CASSFIASGVYEQYF TGTGCCAGCAGCTTTATAGCTAGCGGGGTCTACGAGCAGTACTTC
TRBD2 - TRBJ2-3 TRBV4-1 CASSQDVPSGATTDTQYF TGCGCCAGCAGCCAAGATGTACCGAGCGGGGCCACCACAGATACGCAGTATTTT
TRBD2 - TRBJ2-3 TRBV2 CASLAGTREYF TGTGCCAGCCTCGCCGGGACTAGGGAATATTTT
- - TRBJ1-5 TRBV9 CASSGSGGPNQPQHF TGTGCCAGCAGCGGTTCGGGGGGACCCAATCAGCCCCAGCATTTT
- - TRBJ2-1 TRBV7-9 CASTSGHAYNEQFF TGTGCCAGCACGTCAGGCCATGCCTACAATGAGCAGTTCTTC
TRBD1 - TRBJ1-5 TRBV23-1 CASSQSRPGGAGSNQPQHF TGCGCCAGCAGTCAATCCAGGCCAGGGGGCGCGGGGAGCAATCAGCCCCAGCATTTT
- - TRBJ1-5 TRBV19 CASSIGGMGQPQHF TGTGCCAGTAGTATAGGAGGGATGGGACAGCCCCAGCATTTT
- - TRBJ1-1 TRBV6-4 CASTSGEGASEAFF TGTGCCAGCACCTCGGGAGAGGGAGCGAGTGAAGCTTTCTTT
TRBD1 - TRBJ2-7 TRBV19 CASSIYGTGPYEQYF TGTGCCAGTAGTATTTACGGGACAGGACCCTACGAGCAGTACTTC
- - TRBJ1-4 TRBV30 CAWRHSPNEKLFF TGTGCCTGGAGACACAGCCCTAATGAAAAACTGTTTTTT
- once TRBJ1-2 TRBV29-1 CSVMGREGYGYTF TGCAGCGTTATGGGCAGGGAGGGCTATGGCTACACCTTC
- - TRBJ1-1 TRBV7-3 CASSRGGNTEAFF TGTGCCAGCAGCAGGGGTGGCAACACTGAAGCTTTCTTT
- - TRBJ2-2 TRBV25-1 CASSDAGNTGELFF TGTGCCAGCAGTGATGCGGGGAACACCGGGGAGCTGTTTTTT
- - TRBJ1-3 TRBV9 CASSVTFTPIGDTIYF TGTGCCAGCAGCGTTACCTTCACCCCCATCGGGGACACCATATATTTT
- - TRBJ2-1 TRBV6-4 CASSVRGYREQFF TGTGCCAGCAGTGTCAGGGGCTATCGAGAGCAGTTCTTC
- - TRBJ2-1 TRBV6-4 CASSPGQEGYNEQFF TGTGCCAGCAGCCCCGGCCAGGAAGGCTACAATGAGCAGTTCTTC
- - TRBJ2-7 TRBV27 CASSRGTQTLYEQYF TGTGCCAGCAGTCGTGGGACACAAACACTCTACGAGCAGTACTTC
- - TRBJ1-2 TRBV9 CASSVPRHDEGLPLSF TGTGCCAGCAGCGTACCTCGACACGACGAGGGACTCCCCCTCTCCTTC
TRBD2 medium-sized TRBJ2-3 TRBV7-9 CASSLVGRGSSTDTQYF TGTGCCAGCAGCTTAGTGGGGAGGGGATCTAGCACAGATACGCAGTATTTT
- - TRBJ2-3 TRBV10-2 CASSERLTSTDTQYF TGCGCCAGCAGTGAGCGACTTACTAGCACAGATACGCAGTATTTT
TRBD2 - TRBJ2-7 TRBV7-8 CASSYAGTSGYEQYF TGTGCCAGCAGTTACGCCGGGACTAGCGGCTACGAGCAGTACTTC
TRBD1 once TRBJ2-1 TRBV27 CASSWGQGANEQFF TGTGCCAGCAGTTGGGGACAGGGGGCGAATGAGCAGTTCTTC
TRBD1 - TRBJ2-7 TRBV10-2 CASSAAGQDVEQYF TGCGCCAGCAGTGCCGCGGGACAGGACGTCGAGCAGTACTTC
- - TRBJ2-7 TRBV21-1 CASKIDNKRRPPRTSGWEQYF TGTGCCAGCAAAATAGATAATAAGAGGCGGCCACCGAGGACTAGCGGGTGGGAGCAGTACTTC
TRBD1 - TRBJ2-7 TRBV18 CASSRGQGKDEQYF TGTGCCAGCTCACGGGGACAGGGGAAGGACGAGCAGTACTTC
- - TRBJ2-7 TRBV7-2 CASSLAGFSYEQYF TGTGCCAGCAGCCTCGCAGGTTTCTCCTACGAGCAGTACTTC
TRBD1 - TRBJ1-6 TRBV2 CASSAGTGYNSPLHF TGTGCCAGCAGCGCCGGGACAGGGTATAATTCACCCCTCCACTTT
TRBD2 - TRBJ2-1 TRBV7-6 CASSPASGGAGEQFF TGTGCCAGCAGCCCTGCTAGCGGGGGGGCGGGAGAGCAGTTCTTC
TRBD2 - TRBJ2-1 TRBV4-3 CASSQGLAEWNEQFF TGCGCCAGCAGCCAAGGACTAGCGGAATGGAATGAGCAGTTCTTC
- medium-sized TRBJ1-4 TRBV4-3 CASSQDGQGTEKLFF TGCGCCAGCAGCCAAGATGGCCAGGGGACTGAAAAACTGTTTTTT
TRBD1 - TRBJ1-1 TRBV12-5 CASGFTLLGQGGEAFF TGTGCTAGTGGTTTCACCCTACTCGGACAGGGGGGGGAAGCTTTCTTT
- - TRBJ1-3 TRBV9 CASTGQSSGNTIYF TGTGCCAGCACCGGACAGAGCTCTGGAAACACCATATATTTT
- - TRBJ2-1 TRBV29-1 CSVRLSSYNEQFF TGCAGCGTTCGGTTAAGCTCCTACAATGAGCAGTTCTTC
- - TRBJ2-1 TRBV15 CATSSRYYEQFF TGTGCCACCAGCAGTCGTTACTATGAGCAGTTCTTC